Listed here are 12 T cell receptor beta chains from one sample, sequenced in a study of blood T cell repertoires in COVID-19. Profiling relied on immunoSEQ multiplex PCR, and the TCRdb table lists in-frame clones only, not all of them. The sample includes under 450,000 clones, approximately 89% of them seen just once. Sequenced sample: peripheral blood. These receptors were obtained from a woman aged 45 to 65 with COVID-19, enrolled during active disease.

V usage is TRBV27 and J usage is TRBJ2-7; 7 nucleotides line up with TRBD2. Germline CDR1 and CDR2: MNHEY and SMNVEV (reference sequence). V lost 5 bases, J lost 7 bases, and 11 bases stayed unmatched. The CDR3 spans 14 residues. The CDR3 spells CASSLSGAQEEQYF. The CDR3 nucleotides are TGTGCCAGCAGTCTAAGCGGGGCCCAGGAAGAGCAGTACTTC.

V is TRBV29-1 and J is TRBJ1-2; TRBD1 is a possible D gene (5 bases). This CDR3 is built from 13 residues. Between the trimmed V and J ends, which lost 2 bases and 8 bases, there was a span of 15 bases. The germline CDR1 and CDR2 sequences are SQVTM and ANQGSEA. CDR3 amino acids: CSVEWPGLGGYTF. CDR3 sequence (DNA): TGCAGCGTTGAATGGCCAGGGTTGGGGGGCTACACCTTC.

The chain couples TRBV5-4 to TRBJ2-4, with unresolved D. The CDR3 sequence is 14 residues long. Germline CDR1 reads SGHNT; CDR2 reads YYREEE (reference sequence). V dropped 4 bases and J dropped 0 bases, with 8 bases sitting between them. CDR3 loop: CASSHPRAKNIQYF. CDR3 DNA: TGTGCCAGCAGCCATCCTAGAGCCAAAAACATTCAGTACTTC.

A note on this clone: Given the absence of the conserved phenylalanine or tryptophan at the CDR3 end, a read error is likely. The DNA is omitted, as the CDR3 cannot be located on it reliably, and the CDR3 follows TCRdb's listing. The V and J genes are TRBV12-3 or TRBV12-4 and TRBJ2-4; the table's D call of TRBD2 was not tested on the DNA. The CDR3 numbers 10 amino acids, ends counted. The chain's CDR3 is CASGGKTSRG.

The CDR3 loop reads CASSGGYSYGYTF. CDR3 sequence (DNA): TGTGCCAGCAGCGGGGGATACTCCTATGGCTACACCTTC. The chain combines TRBV6-5 with TRBJ1-2; TRBD1 is a possible D gene (5 bases). The CDR3 has 13 amino acids. Per germline, CDR1 MNHEY and CDR2 SVGAGI. V was trimmed by 6 bases and J by 4 bases, leaving 12 bases between them.

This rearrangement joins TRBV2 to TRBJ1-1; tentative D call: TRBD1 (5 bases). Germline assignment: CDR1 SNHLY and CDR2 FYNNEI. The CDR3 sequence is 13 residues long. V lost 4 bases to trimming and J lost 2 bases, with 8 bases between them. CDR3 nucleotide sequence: TGTGCCAGCAGTGGAGACAGTAACACTGAAGCTTTCTTT. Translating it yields CASSGDSNTEAFF.

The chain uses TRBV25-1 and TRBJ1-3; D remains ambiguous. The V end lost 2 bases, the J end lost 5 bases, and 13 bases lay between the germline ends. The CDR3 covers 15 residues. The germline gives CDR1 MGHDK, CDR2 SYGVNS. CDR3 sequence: CASSEVSELRNTIYF. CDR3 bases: TGTGCCAGCAGTGAAGTTTCGGAGTTACGAAACACCATATATTTT.

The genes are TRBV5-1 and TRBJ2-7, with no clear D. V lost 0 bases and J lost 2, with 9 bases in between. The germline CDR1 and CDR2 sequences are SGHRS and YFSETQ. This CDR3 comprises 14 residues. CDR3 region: CASSLVVEPYEQYF. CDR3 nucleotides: TGCGCCAGCAGCTTGGTGGTAGAACCCTACGAGCAGTACTTC.

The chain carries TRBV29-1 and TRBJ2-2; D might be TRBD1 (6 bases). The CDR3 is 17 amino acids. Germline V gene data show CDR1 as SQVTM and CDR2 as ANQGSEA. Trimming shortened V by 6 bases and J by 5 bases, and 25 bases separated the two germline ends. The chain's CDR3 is CSVKLYRVMGETGELFF. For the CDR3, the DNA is TGCAGCGTCAAACTCTACAGGGTTATGGGGGAGACCGGGGAGCTGTTTTTT.

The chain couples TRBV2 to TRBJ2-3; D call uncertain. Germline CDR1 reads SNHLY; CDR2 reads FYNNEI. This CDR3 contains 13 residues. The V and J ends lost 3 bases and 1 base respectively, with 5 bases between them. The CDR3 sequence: CASSDSGTDTQYF. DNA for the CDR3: TGTGCCAGCAGTGACTCTGGCACAGATACGCAGTATTTT.

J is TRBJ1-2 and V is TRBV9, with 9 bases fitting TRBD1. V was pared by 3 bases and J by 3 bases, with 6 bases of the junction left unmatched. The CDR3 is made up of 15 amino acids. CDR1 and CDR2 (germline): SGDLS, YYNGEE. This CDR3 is CASSGRTGDYYGYTF. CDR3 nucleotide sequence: TGTGCCAGCAGCGGGCGGACAGGGGACTACTATGGCTACACCTTC.

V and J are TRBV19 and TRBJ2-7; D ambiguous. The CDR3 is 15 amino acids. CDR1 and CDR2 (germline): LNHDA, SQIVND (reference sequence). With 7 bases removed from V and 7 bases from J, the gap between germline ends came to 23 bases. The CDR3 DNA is TGTGCCAGTAAGTCCTATGGCTATGAGGCTGGGGAGCAGTACTTC. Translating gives CASKSYGYEAGEQYF.